This TCR beta chain comes out of a study of Graves' ophthalmopathy and Graves' hyperthyroidism. Fresh peripheral blood (about 10 ml) yielded the PBMCs. CDR3 regions of TCR beta were amplified from RNA transcripts. HTBI primers were used in a first-round RT-PCR, which preceded a second-round multiplex PCR. TCRdb used MiXCR to reprocess the multiplex PCR reads, holding one entry per CDR3 protein. The table includes approximately 700,000 distinct CDR3 sequences, more than 40% detected once. The CDR3 runs to 13 residues. V was pared by 8 bases and J by 1 base, with 11 bases between. CDR1 and CDR2 from the germline V gene are MGHDK and SYGVNS.

The sequence was collected from an adult man with Graves' ophthalmopathy. The sample consisted of peripheral blood. The rearrangement uses TRBV25-1 and TRBJ1-1; D remains ambiguous. The CDR3 nucleotides are TGTGCCAGCGGCAAGTCAACGAACACTGAAGCTTTCTTT. Protein sequence: CASGKSTNTEAFF.